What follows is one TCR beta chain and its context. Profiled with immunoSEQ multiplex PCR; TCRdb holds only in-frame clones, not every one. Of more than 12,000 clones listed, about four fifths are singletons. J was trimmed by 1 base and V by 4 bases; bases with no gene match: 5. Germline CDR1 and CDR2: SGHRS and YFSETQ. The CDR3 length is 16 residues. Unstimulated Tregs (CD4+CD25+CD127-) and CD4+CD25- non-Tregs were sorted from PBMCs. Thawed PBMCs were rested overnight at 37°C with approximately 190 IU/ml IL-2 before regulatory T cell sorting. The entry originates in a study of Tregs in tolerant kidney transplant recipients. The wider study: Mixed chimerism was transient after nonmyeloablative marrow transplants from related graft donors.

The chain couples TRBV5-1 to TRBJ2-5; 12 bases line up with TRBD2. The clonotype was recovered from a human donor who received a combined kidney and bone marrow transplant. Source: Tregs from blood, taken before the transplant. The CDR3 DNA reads TGCGCCAGCAGCGACCCTAGCGGGGGGGCCCAAGAGACCCAGTACTTC. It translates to CASSDPSGGAQETQYF.